These 13 T cell receptor beta chains were sequenced from one sample in a study of cytomegalovirus exposure and HLA in healthy donors. Measured with immunoSEQ multiplex PCR; TCRdb has only the in-frame clones, and not every one. The top ten hold about 10% of the sample, which has about 130,000 clones, about 91% seen once. Sequenced sample: PBMCs. These receptors all stem from a woman aged 18-35 years in good health and CMV-seropositive.

This chain joins TRBV7-6 and TRBJ2-7, with a possible D match to TRBD2 (6 bases). Trimming cost V 1 base and J 3 bases, with 13 bases left between them. This CDR3 region has 15 residues. In germline, CDR1 is SGHVS, CDR2 FNYEAQ. CDR3 bases: TGTGCCAGCAGCTTAGAGTCCCGGGAGCACTACGAGCAGTACTTC. Translating gives CASSLESREHYEQYF.

V gene TRBV9 combines with J gene TRBJ2-7; D is unclear. This CDR3 region has 14 residues. In germline, CDR1 is SGDLS, CDR2 YYNGEE. V gave up 6 bases and J gave up 0 bases, with 13 bases separating them. CDR3 sequence: CASNDGASSYEQYF. CDR3 in DNA: TGTGCCAGCAACGATGGAGCGAGCTCCTACGAGCAGTACTTC.

This clone showed up just once. Written as DNA, the CDR3 is TGTGCCAGCTCTCCGTCGGAGACCTTGAACACTGAAGCTTTCTTT. Residues: CASSPSETLNTEAFF. The gene calls are TRBV18 and TRBJ1-1; no reliable D call. The CDR3 spans 15 residues. Germline values: CDR1 KGHSH, CDR2 LQKENI. V was trimmed by 6 bases and J by 0 bases, leaving 14 bases between them. Looking up the rest from reference TRBV18 and TRBJ1-1 gives the full variable domain: NAGVMQNPRHLVRRRGQEARLRCSPMKGHSHVYWYRQLPEEGLKFMVYLQKENIIDESGMPKERFSAEFPKEGPSILRIQQVVRGDSAAYFCASSPSETLNTEAFFGQGTRLTVV.

This sequence joins TRBV23-1 and TRBJ1-5; 9 bases line up with TRBD1. TRBV23-1 is an open reading frame, and its role is uncertain. There are 20 residues in the CDR3. V lost 0 bases, J lost 2 bases, and 14 bases stayed unmatched. In DNA, the CDR3 is TGCGCCAGCAGTCAATCTAGGGACAGGGTGCGATATTTGGGCAATCAGCCCCAGCATTTT. It encodes CASSQSRDRVRYLGNQPQHF.

The chain links TRBV7-9 to TRBJ1-2, with D perhaps matching TRBD1 (6 bases). Germline assignment: CDR1 SEHNR and CDR2 FQNEAQ (reference sequence). CDR3 length: 16 residues. Trimming took off 4 bases at V and 1 base at J, with 16 bases between the two ends. In DNA form, the CDR3 reads TGTGCCAGCAGCTACTCTCGGGACACATTTAACTATGGCTACACCTTC. This gives the protein CASSYSRDTFNYGYTF. Full variable domain (missing parts from reference TRBV7-9 and TRBJ1-2): DTGVSQNPRHKITKRGQNVTFRCDPISEHNRLYWYRQTLGQGPEFLTYFQNEAQLEKSRLLSDRFSAERPKGSFSTLEIQRTEQGDSAMYLCASSYSRDTFNYGYTFGSGTRLTVV.

The chain couples TRBV5-4 to TRBJ1-6; 8 nucleotides line up with TRBD1. V shed 4 bases and J 7 bases; nucleotides not matched to a gene: 13. Germline-derived CDR1 and CDR2 are SGHNT and YYREEE (reference sequence). The CDR3 totals 17 residues. The CDR3 here is CASSPPTGVGVNSPLHF. In nucleotides, the CDR3 is TGTGCCAGCAGCCCACCGACAGGGGTCGGTGTGAATTCACCCCTCCACTTT.

The CDR3 DNA is TGTGCCAGCAGCTTAGGACAGGGAATAAGCAATCAGCCCCAGCATTTT. Translation gives CASSLGQGISNQPQHF. The gene calls are TRBV7-9 and TRBJ1-5; 7 bases line up with TRBD1. The V gene end was trimmed by 1 base and the J gene end by 1 base; junction bases not matched to a gene: 4. The CDR3 runs 16 residues. CDR1 and CDR2 (germline): SEHNR, FQNEAQ (reference sequence).

The V call is TRBV2, the J call TRBJ2-7; 7 bases agree with TRBD1. The CDR3 spans 15 residues. The V and J ends lost 1 base and 0 bases, in that order; junction bases with no gene match: 3. Germline values: CDR1 SNHLY, CDR2 FYNNEI. The CDR3 protein is CASSEGTGLSYEQYF. The CDR3 DNA reads TGTGCCAGCAGTGAAGGGACAGGCCTCTCCTACGAGCAGTACTTC.

The count of this clone is one. This sequence joins TRBV6-5 and TRBJ1-2, with unresolved D. Germline loops: CDR1 MNHEY, CDR2 SVGAGI. The CDR3 runs to 14 residues. V was trimmed by 6 bases and J by 6 bases, leaving 17 bases between them. In DNA, the CDR3 is TGTGCCAGCAGCTCCGTCAGAGGAGGTCATGGCTACACCTTC. This sequence encodes CASSSVRGGHGYTF.

J is TRBJ1-1 and V is TRBV6-5, with 7 bases lining up with TRBD1. This CDR3 contains 13 residues. Trimming at V came to 6 bases and at J to 4 bases, leaving 5 bases not matched to a gene. Germline CDR1 MNHEY, CDR2 SVGAGI. CDR3 loop: CASSRGQSTEAFF. CDR3 nucleotides: TGTGCCAGCAGCAGGGGACAGAGCACTGAAGCTTTCTTT.

This chain connects TRBV6-5 to TRBJ1-1; D unclear. Trimming removed 4 bases from V and 4 bases from J, with 10 bases in between. CDR1 and CDR2 (germline): MNHEY, SVGAGI. The CDR3 length is 13 residues. CDR3 region: CASSLGGRTEAFF. In nucleotides, the CDR3 is TGTGCCAGCAGTTTGGGAGGACGCACTGAAGCTTTCTTT.

The chain employs TRBV5-1 and TRBJ1-1, with TRBD1 matching 7 bases. CDR1 and CDR2 (germline): SGHRS, YFSETQ. CDR3 size: 15 residues. V was pared by 3 bases and J by 0 bases, with 5 bases of the junction left unmatched. The CDR3: CASSSPTGVNTEAFF. The CDR3, as DNA: TGCGCCAGCAGCTCCCCCACAGGGGTGAACACTGAAGCTTTCTTT.

This clone has just one count. The genes are TRBV28 and TRBJ1-5; D gene uncertain. Germline V gene data show CDR1 as MDHEN and CDR2 as SYDVKM. V was trimmed by 4 bases and J by 8 bases, leaving 6 bases between them. This CDR3 spans 11 amino acids. The CDR3 loop reads CASSSLKPQHF. CDR3 DNA: TGTGCCAGCAGTTCCCTTAAGCCCCAGCATTTT.